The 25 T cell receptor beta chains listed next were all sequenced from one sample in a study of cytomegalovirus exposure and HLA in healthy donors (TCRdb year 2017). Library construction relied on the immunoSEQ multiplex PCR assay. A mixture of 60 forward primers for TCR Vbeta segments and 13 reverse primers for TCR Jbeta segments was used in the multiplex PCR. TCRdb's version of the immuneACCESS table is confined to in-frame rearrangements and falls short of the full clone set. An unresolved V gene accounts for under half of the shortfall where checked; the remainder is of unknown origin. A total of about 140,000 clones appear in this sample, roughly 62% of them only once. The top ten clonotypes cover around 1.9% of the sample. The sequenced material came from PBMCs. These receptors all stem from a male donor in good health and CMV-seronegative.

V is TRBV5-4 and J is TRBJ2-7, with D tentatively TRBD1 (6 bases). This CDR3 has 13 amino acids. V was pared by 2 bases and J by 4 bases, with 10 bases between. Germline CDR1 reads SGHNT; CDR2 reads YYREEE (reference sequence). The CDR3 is CASSFSGVYEQYF. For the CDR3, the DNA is TGTGCCAGCAGCTTTTCAGGGGTATACGAGCAGTACTTC.

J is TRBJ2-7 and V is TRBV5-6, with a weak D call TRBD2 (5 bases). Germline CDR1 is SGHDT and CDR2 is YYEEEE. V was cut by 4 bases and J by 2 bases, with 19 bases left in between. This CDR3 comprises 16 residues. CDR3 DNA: TGTGCCAGCAGCCCGGACTCACGGTGGGATACCTACGAGCAGTACTTC. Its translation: CASSPDSRWDTYEQYF. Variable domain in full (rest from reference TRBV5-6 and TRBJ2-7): DAGVTQSPTHLIKTRGQQVTLRCSPKSGHDTVSWYQQALGQGPQFIFQYYEEEERQRGNFPDRFSGHQFPNYSSELNVNALLLGDSALYLCASSPDSRWDTYEQYFGPGTRLTVT.

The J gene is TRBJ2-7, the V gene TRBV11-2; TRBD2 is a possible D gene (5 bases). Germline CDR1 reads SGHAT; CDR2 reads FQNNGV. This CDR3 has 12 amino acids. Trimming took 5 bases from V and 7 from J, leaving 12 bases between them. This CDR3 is CASSHDYSEQYF. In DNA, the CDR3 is TGTGCCAGCAGCCATGACTACTCGGAGCAGTACTTC.

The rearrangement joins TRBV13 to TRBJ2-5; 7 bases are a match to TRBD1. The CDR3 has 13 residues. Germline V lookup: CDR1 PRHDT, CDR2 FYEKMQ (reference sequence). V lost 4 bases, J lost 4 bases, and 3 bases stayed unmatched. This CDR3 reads CASSSGQLETQYF. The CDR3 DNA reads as TGTGCCAGCAGCTCGGGACAGTTAGAGACCCAGTACTTC.

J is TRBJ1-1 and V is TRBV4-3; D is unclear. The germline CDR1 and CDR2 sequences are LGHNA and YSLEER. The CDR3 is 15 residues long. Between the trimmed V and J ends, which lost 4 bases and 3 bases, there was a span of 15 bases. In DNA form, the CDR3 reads TGCGCCAGCAGCCCCCGGGAGGGTATTGACACTGAAGCTTTCTTT. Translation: CASSPREGIDTEAFF.

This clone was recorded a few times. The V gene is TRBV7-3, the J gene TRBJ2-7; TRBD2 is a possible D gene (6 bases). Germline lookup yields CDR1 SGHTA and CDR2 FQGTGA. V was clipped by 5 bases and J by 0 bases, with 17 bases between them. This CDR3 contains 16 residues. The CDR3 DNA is TGTGCCAGCAGCCCGTTACCGGGACTCAGCTCCTACGAGCAGTACTTC. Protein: CASSPLPGLSSYEQYF. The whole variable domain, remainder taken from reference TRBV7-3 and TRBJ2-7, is GAGVSQTPSNKVTEKGKYVELRCDPISGHTALYWYRQSLGQGPEFLIYFQGTGAADDSGLPNDRFFAVRPEGSVSTLKIQRTERGDSAVYLCASSPLPGLSSYEQYFGPGTRLTVT.

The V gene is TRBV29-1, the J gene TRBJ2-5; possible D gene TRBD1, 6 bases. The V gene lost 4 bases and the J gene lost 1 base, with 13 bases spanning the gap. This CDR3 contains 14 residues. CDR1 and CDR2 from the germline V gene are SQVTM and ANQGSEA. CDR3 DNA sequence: TGCAGCGTTGGGGTAGACAGGTCCCAAGAGACCCAGTACTTC. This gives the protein CSVGVDRSQETQYF.

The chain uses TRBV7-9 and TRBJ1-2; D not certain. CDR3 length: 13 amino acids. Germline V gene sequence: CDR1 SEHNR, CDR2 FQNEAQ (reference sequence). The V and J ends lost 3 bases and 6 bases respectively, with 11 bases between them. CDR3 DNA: TGTGCCAGCAGCTTCTCGGGAAAAAATGGCTACACCTTC. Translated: CASSFSGKNGYTF.

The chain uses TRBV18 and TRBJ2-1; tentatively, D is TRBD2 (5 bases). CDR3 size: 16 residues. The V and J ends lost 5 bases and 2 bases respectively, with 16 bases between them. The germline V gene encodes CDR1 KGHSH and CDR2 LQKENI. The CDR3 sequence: CASSVGAYVTYNEQFF. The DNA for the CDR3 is TGTGCCAGCTCAGTGGGAGCGTATGTTACCTACAATGAGCAGTTCTTC.

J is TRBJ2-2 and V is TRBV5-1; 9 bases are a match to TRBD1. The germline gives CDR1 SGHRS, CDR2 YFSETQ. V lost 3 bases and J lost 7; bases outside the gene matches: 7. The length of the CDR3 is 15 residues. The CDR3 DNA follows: TGCGCCAGCAGCTACGGAACAGGGGGCGGCGGGGAGCTGTTTTTT. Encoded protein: CASSYGTGGGGELFF.

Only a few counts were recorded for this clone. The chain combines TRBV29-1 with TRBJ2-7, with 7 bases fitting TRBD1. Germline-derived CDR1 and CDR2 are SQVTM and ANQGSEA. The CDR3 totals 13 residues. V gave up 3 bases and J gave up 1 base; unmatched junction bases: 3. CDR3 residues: CSVETTGSYEQYF. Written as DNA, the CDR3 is TGCAGCGTTGAGACGACAGGGTCCTACGAGCAGTACTTC.

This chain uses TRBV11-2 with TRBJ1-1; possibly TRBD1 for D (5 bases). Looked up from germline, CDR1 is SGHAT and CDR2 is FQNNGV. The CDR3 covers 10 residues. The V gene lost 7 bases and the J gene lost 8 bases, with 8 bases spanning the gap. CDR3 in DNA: TGTGCCAGCATGCACAGGGAAGCTTTCTTT. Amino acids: CASMHREAFF.

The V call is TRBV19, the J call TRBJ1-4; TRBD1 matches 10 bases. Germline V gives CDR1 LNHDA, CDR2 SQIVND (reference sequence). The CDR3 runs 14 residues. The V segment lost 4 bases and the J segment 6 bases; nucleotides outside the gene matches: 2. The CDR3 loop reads CASSTGTGDEKLFF. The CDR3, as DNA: TGTGCCAGTAGTACCGGGACAGGGGATGAAAAACTGTTTTTT.

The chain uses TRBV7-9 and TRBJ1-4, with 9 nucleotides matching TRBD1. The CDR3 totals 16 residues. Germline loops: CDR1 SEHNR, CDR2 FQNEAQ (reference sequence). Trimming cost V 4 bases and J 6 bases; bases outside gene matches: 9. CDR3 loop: CASSSNRDREDEKLFF. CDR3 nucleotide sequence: TGTGCCAGCAGCTCGAACCGGGACAGGGAAGATGAAAAACTGTTTTTT.

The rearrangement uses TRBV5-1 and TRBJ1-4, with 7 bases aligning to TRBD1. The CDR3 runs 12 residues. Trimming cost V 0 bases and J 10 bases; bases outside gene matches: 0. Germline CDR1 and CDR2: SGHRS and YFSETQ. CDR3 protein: CASSLDRGKLFF. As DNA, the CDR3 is TGCGCCAGCAGCTTGGACAGGGGAAAACTGTTTTTT. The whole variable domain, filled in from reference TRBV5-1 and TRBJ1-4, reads KAGVTQTPRYLIKTRGQQVTLSCSPISGHRSVSWYQQTPGQGLQFLFEYFSETQRNKGNFPGRFSGRQFSNSRSEMNVSTLELGDSALYLCASSLDRGKLFFGSGTQLSVL.

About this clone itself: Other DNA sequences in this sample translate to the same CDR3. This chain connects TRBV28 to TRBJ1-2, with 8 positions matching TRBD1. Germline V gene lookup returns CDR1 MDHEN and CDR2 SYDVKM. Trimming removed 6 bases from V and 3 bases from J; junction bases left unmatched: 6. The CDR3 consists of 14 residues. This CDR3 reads CASSPGQADYGYTF. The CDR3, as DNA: TGTGCCAGCAGCCCGGGACAGGCGGACTATGGCTACACCTTC.

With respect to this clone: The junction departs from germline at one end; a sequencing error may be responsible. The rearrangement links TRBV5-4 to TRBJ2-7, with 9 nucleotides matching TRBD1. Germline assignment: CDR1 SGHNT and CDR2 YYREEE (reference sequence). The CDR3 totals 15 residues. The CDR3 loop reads CASNRPGQGSSEQYF. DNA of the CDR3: TGTGCCAGCAATCGGCCGGGACAGGGTTCCTCCGAGCAGTACTTC.

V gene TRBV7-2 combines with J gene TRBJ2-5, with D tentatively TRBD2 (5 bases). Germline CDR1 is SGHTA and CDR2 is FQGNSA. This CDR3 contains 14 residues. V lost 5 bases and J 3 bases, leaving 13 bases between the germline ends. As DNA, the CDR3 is TGTGCCAGCAGCCCCCCGGGGATAGAAGAGACCCAGTACTTC. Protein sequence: CASSPPGIEETQYF.

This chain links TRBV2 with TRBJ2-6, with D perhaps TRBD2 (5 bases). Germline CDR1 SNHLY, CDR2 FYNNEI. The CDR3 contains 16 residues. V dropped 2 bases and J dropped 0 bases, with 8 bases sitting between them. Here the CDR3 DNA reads TGTGCCAGCAGTGAAAGTCGGGACTCTGGGGCCAACGTCCTGACTTTC. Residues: CASSESRDSGANVLTF.

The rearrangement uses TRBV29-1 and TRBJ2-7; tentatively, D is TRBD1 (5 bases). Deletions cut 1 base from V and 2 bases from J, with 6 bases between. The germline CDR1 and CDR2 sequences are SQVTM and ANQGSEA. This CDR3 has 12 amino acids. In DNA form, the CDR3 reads TGCAGCGTTGAAGCAGGGACCTACGAGCAGTACTTC. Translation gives CSVEAGTYEQYF.

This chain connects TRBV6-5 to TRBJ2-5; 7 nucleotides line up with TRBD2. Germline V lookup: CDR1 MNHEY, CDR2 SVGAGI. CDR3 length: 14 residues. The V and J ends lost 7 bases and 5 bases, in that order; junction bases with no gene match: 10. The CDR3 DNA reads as TGTGCCAGCACAAACCGGGGGGTAGCGGAGACCCAGTACTTC. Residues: CASTNRGVAETQYF.

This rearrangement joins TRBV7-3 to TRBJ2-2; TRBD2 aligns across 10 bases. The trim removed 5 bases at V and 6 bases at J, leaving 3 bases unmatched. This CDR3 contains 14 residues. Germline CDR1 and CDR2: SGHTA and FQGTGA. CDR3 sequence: CASSNSGGAGELFF. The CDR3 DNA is TGTGCCAGCAGCAACAGCGGGGGGGCCGGGGAGCTGTTTTTT.

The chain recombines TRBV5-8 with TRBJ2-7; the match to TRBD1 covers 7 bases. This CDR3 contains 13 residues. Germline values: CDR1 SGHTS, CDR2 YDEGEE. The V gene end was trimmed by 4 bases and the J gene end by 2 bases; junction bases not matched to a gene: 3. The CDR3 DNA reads TGTGCCAGCAGCGACGGGACAGCCTACGAGCAGTACTTC. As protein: CASSDGTAYEQYF. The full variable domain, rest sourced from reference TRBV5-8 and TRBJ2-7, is EAGVTQSPTHLIKTRGQQATLRCSPISGHTSVYWYQQALGLGLQFLLWYDEGEERNRGNFPPRFSGRQFPNYSSELNVNALELEDSALYLCASSDGTAYEQYFGPGTRLTVT.

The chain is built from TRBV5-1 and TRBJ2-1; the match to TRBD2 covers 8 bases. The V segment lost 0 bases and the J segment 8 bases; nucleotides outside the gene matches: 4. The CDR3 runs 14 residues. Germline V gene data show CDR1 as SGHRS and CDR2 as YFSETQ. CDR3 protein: CASSLAVRGDEQFF. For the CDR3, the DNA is TGCGCCAGCAGCTTGGCTGTGCGGGGGGATGAGCAGTTCTTC.

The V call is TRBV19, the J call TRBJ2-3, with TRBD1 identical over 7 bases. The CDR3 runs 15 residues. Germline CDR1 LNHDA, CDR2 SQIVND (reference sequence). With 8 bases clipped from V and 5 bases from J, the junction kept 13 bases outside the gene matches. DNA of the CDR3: TGTGCCAGTTCACCCGGGACAGCCTTGGGAGATACGCAGTATTTT. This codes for CASSPGTALGDTQYF. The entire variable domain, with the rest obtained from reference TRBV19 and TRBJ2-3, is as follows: DGGITQSPKYLFRKEGQNVTLSCEQNLNHDAMYWYRQDPGQGLRLIYYSQIVNDFQKGDIAEGYSVSREKKESFPLTVTSAQKNPTAFYLCASSPGTALGDTQYFGPGTRLTVL.